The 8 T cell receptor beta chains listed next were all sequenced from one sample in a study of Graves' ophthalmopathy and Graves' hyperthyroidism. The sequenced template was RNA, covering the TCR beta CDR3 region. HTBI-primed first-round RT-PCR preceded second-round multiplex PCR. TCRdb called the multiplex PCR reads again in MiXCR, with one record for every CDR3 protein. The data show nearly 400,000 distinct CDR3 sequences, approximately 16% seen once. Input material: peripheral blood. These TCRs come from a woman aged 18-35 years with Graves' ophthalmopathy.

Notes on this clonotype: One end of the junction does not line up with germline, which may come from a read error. The CDR3 nucleotides are TGTGCCAGCAGTTACGGGGGCGGGACTAGCTCCCACGAGCAGTACTTC. It specifies CASSYGGGTSSHEQYF. This chain uses TRBV6-2 or TRBV6-3 with TRBJ2-7; 9 nucleotides agree with TRBD2. The CDR3 extends over 16 amino acids. Germline V CDR1 and CDR2: MNHEY, SVGEGT.

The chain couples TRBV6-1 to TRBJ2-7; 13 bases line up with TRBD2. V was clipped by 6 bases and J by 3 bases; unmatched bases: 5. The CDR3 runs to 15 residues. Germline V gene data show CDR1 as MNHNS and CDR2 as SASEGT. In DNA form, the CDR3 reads TGTGCCAGCAGCTGGACTAGCGGGAGTAACTACGAGCAGTACTTC. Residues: CASSWTSGSNYEQYF.

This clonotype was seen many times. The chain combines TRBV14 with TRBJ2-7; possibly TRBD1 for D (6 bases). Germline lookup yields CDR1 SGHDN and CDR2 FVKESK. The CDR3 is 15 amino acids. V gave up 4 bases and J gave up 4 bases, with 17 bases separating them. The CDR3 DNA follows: TGTGCCAGCAGCCCCCAACCGGGACACTATTACGAGCAGTACTTC. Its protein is CASSPQPGHYYEQYF.

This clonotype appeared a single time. CDR3 nucleotides: TGTGCCAGCAGTTTGTCCTCTTTGGGGCCTATTAGCACAGATACGCAGTATTTT. Its translation: CASSLSSLGPISTDTQYF. The chain links TRBV28 to TRBJ2-3; D is perhaps TRBD1 (5 bases). This CDR3 region has 18 residues. Germline CDR1 and CDR2: MDHEN and SYDVKM. V was trimmed by 3 bases and J by 0 bases, leaving 19 bases between them.

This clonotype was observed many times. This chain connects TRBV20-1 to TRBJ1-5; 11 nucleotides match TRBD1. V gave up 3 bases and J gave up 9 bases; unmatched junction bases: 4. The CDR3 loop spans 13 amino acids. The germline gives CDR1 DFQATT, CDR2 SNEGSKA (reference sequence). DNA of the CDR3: TGCAGTGCTAGGGACAGGGGGCGGGGGCCCCAGCATTTT. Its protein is CSARDRGRGPQHF.

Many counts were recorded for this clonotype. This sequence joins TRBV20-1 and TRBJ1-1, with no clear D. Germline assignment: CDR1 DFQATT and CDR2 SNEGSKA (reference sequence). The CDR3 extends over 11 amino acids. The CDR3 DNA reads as TGCAGGGCTGCGCTGAACACTGAAGCTTTCTTT. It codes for CRAALNTEAFF.

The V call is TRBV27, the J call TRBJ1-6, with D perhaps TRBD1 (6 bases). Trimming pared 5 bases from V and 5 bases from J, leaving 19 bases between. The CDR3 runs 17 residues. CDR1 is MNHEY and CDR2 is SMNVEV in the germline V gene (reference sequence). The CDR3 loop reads CASSRVRGGANNSPLHF. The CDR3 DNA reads TGTGCCAGCAGTAGGGTCAGAGGGGGGGCGAATAATTCACCCCTCCACTTT.

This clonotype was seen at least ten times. This CDR3 reads CASSGLGGQPQHF. DNA for the CDR3: TGTGCCAGCAGTGGTCTTGGTGGACAGCCCCAGCATTTT. The chain joins TRBV12-3 or TRBV12-4 to TRBJ1-5; D is uncertain. This CDR3 has 13 amino acids. V shed 5 bases and J shed 7 bases, with 12 bases lying between them.